The sequence of this T cell receptor (beta chain) was determined in a study of blood T cells in healthy people across ages. Primers used in a second PCR of roughly 6 to 12 cycles were a sample-barcoded 5' primer and a J-beta primer mix. TCRdb re-called the 5' RACE reads through MiXCR, storing one row per CDR3 protein. The table records 710,000 or so distinct CDR3 sequences, less than 40% of them present only once. The V and J ends lost 5 bases and 1 base respectively, with 20 bases between them. The CDR3 sequence is 17 residues long. Germline V gene data show CDR1 as PRHDT and CDR2 as FYEKMQ (reference sequence).

The chain recombines TRBV13 with TRBJ2-5; D perhaps matches TRBD2 (5 bases). Sequenced material: blood. The sequence came from a woman older than 75 in good health. The CDR3 coding sequence is TGTGCCAGCAGCCACTCGCCTAGCCCCCCCGTCCAAGAGACCCAGTACTTC. This translates into CASSHSPSPPVQETQYF.